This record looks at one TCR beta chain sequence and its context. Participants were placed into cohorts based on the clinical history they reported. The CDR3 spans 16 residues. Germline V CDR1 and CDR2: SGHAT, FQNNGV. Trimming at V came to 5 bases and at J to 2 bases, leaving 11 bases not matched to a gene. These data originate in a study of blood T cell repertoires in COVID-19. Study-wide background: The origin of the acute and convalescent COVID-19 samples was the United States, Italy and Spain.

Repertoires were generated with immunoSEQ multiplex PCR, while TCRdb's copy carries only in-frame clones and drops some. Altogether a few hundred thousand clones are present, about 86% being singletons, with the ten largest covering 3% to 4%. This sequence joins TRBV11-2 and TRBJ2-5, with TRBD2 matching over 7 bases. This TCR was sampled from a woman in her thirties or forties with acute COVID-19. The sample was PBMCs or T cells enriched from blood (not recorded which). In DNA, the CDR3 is TGTGCCAGCAGCCCCCGCGGGACTACCTTACAAGAGACCCAGTACTTC. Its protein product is CASSPRGTTLQETQYF.